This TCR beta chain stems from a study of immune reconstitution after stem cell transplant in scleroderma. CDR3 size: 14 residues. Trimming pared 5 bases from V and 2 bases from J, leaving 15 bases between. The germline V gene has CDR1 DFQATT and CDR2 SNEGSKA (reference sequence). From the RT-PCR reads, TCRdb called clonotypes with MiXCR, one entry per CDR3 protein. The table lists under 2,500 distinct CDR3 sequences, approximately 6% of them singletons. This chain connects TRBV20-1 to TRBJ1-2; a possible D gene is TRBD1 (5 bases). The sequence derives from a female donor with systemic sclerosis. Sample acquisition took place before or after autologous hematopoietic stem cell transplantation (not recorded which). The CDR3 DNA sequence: TGCAGTGCTTTTGTCACGGGGGTAAACTATGGCTACACCTTC. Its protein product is CSAFVTGVNYGYTF.